This TCR beta chain comes out of a study of OX40 agonist ivuxolimab in advanced cancers. Clones were sequenced by immunoSEQ multiplex PCR, and TCRdb holds only the in-frame ones, with some missing. The profile shows some 30,000 clones, roughly 89% of them singletons. The germline CDR1 and CDR2 sequences are GTSNPN and SVGIG (reference sequence). Trimming pared 5 bases from V and 8 bases from J, leaving 18 bases between. The CDR3 has 13 residues. This clone was counted between two and nine times. Material: CD4+ or CD8+ T cells sorted from blood, obtained in a trial of the OX40 agonist ivuxolimab. The genes are TRBV30 and TRBJ1-1; TRBD1 might be the D (6 bases). This sequence was found in an adult with an advanced solid tumor such as melanoma, head and neck, liver or kidney cancer. The chain's CDR3 is CAWSKGGLPEAFF. CDR3 DNA sequence: TGTGCCTGGTCGAAAGGGGGATTACCCGAAGCTTTCTTT.